The T cell receptor (beta chain) described here comes from a study of blood T cell repertoires in COVID-19 (dated by TCRdb to 2020 to 2021). Background for the entire study: Samples covering the acute and convalescent phases of COVID-19 were provided by collaborators in the United States, Italy and Spain. Sample metadata almost always included a de-identified subject ID, COVID-19 status, age in years and sex. The material from the prospective study consisted of cDNA or gDNA derived from T cells, B-cell-depleted T cells, or PBMCs. Where available, HLA class I and class II types were obtained from metadata supplied by the sample provider rather than from assay-based typing. The repertoires were released in a freely available public database meant as a resource for research on the immune response to SARS-CoV-2. Samples were obtained from the ongoing ImmuneRACE study (first 160 participants) and from over 1,000 subjects provided by 6 global collaborators. The dataset comprised deeply sampled blood TCRbeta repertoires from subjects exposed to, actively infected with, or recovered from COVID-19.

Collaborating institutions collected whole blood in K2EDTA tubes following their own protocols. For TCRbeta analysis, collaborator samples were shipped as frozen whole blood, as isolated PBMCs, or as DNA extracted from either sample type. The CDR3 numbers 16 residues from cysteine through phenylalanine. Only the CDR3 DNA is retained, 48 bases long and in frame from the first base. The germline V and J ends show losses of 2 bases and 11 bases respectively, and no gene match explains 15 bases of the junction. CDR1 and CDR2 were assigned from the germline V gene as SNHLY and FYNNEI. The immunoSEQ Assay, a bias-controlled multiplex PCR, was used to amplify TCRbeta CDR3 regions from genomic DNA. On the study's bioinformatics: Within the assay, amplification of reference gene primers was used to estimate how many nucleated cells each sample contained. To quantify the absolute abundance of each unique TCRbeta CDR3 rearrangement, sequence reads were collapsed and filtered. For each sample, productive Simpson clonality was calculated as the square root of Simpson's diversity index over productive rearrangements. What TCRdb holds here is the immuneACCESS table cut down to in-frame rearrangements. Part of the clones is not present; checked against another copy, under half of the missing clones reflect an unresolved V gene, and the others are unexplained. V, J and clone size are taken as reported in that table, and D and trimming were inferred from the DNA itself. The sample records tens of thousands of clones, about 80% of which are singletons. The ten largest clones capture less than 6% of the sample.

This clone was seen more than once but under ten times. Its antigen is currently not known. Base quality data are lacking; no much larger clone is found one base away. Overall study outcomes, separate from this receptor: The amount of clinical and demographic metadata varied by source and participant and was provided uncurated.

The sequenced material came from peripheral blood. This sequence originates from a woman in her seventies with acute or convalescent COVID-19. The V gene is TRBV2 and the J gene is TRBJ1-1, with 9 middle bases fitting TRBD1. At the DNA level, the sequence is TGTGCCAGCAGTGAATCCCTGAGAGGGACAGGGAATCGGGCTTTCTTT. This yields the protein CASSESLRGTGNRAFF.